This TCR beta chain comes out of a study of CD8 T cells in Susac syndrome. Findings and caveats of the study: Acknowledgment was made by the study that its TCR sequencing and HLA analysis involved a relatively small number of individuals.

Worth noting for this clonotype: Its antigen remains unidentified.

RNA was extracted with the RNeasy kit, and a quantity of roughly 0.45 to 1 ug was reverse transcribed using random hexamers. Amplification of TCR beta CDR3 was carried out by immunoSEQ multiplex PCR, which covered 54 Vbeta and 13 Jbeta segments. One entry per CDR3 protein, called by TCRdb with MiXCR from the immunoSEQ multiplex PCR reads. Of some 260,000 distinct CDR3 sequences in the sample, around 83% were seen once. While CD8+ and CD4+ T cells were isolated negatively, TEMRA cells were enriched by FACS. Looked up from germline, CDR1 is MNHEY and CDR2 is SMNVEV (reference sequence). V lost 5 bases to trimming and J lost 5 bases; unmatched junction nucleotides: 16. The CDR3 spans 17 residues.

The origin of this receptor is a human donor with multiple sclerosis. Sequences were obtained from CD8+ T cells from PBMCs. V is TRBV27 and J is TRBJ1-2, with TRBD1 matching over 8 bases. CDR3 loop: CASSTYTTPGQDYGYTF. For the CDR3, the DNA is TGTGCCAGCAGTACCTACACAACTCCGGGACAGGATTATGGCTACACCTTC.